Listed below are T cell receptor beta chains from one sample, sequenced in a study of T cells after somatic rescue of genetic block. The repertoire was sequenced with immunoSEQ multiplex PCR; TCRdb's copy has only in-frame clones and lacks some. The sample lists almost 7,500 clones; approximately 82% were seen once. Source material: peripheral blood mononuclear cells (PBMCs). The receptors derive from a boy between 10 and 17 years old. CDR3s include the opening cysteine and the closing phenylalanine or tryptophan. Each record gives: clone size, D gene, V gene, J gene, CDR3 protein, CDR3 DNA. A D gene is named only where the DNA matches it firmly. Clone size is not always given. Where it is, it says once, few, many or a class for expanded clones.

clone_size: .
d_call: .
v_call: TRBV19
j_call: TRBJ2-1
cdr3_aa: CASTITGSYNEQFF
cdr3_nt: TGTGCCAGTACCATTACAGGCTCCTACAATGAGCAGTTCTTC

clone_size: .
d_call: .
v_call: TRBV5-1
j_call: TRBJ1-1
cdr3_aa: CASSLQGHTEAFF
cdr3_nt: TGCGCCAGCAGCTTGCAGGGGCACACTGAAGCTTTCTTT

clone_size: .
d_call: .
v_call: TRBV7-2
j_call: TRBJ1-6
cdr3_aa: CASSSNLGPLHF
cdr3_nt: TGTGCCAGCAGCTCAAACTTGGGACCCCTCCACTTT

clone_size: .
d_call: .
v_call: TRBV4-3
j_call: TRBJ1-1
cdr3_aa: CASSQDLRGPMDTEAFF
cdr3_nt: TGCGCCAGCAGCCAAGATTTAAGGGGTCCGATGGACACTGAAGCTTTCTTT

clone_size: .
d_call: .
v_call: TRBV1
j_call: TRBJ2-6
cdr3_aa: CTSSIDCAQSRANVLTF
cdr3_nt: TGCACCAGCAGCATTGATTGTGCACAAAGTCGGGCCAACGTCCTGACTTTC

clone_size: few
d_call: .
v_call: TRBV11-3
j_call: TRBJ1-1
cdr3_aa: CASSSDLNTEAFF
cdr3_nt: TGTGCCAGCAGTTCGGACCTGAACACTGAAGCTTTCTTT

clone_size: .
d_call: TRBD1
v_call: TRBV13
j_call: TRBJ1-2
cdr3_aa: CASSFSAGGADGYTF
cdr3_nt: TGTGCCAGCAGCTTCTCCGCAGGGGGCGCGGATGGCTACACCTTC

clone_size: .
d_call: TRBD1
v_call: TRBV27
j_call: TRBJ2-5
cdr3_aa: CASSFGTGDETQYF
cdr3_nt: TGTGCCAGCAGTTTTGGGACAGGGGATGAGACCCAGTACTTC

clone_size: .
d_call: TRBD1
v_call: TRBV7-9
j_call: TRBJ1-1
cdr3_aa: CASINRDSLMNTEAFF
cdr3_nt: TGTGCCAGTATAAACCGGGACAGTCTAATGAACACTGAAGCTTTCTTT

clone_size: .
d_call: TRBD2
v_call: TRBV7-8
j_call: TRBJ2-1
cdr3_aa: CASSPVGGGMDEQFF
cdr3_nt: TGTGCCAGCAGCCCGGTGGGCGGGGGGATGGATGAGCAGTTCTTC

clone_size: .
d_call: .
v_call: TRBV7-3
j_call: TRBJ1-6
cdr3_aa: CASSLRGANSPLHF
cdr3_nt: TGTGCCAGCAGCTTAAGGGGGGCGAATTCACCCCTCCACTTT

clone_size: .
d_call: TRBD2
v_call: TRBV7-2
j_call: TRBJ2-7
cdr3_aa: CASSSLTSGMSYEQYF
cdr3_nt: TGTGCCAGCAGCTCCCTGACTAGCGGCATGTCCTACGAGCAGTACTTC

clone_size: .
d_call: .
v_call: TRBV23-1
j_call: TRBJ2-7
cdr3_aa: CATEPGPYVYEQYF
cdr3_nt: TGCGCCACAGAGCCGGGACCCTACGTCTACGAGCAGTACTTC

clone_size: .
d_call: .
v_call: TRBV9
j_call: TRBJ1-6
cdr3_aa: CASSDLADSPLHF
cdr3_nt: TGTGCCAGCAGCGACTTGGCGGATTCACCCCTCCACTTT

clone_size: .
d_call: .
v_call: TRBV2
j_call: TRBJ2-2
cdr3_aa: CASSGQVGTGELFF
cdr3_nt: TGTGCCAGCAGTGGACAGGTGGGCACCGGGGAGCTGTTTTTT

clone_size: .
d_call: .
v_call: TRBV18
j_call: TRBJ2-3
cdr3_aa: CASSPGASGTVLRTDTQYF
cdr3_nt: TGTGCCAGCTCACCGGGGGCTAGCGGAACCGTTTTACGGACAGATACGCAGTATTTT

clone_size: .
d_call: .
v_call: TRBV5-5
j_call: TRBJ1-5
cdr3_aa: CASSLAGGGPQHF
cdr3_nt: TGTGCCAGCAGCTTGGCTGGGGGAGGGCCCCAGCATTTT

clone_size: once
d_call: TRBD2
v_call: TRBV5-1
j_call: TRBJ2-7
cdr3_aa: CASSLDAGASYEQYF
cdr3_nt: TGCGCCAGCAGCTTGGATGCGGGAGCGTCCTACGAGCAGTACTTC

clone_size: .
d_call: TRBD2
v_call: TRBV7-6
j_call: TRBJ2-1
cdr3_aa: CASSFPGGANEQFF
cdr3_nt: TGTGCCAGCAGCTTTCCCGGGGGGGCGAATGAGCAGTTCTTC

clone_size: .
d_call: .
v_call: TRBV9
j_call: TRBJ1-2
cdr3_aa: CASSPGRANYGYTF
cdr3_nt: TGTGCCAGCAGCCCAGGACGGGCTAACTATGGCTACACCTTC

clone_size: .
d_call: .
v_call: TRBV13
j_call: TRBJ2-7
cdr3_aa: CASSSRPGSYEQYF
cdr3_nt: TGTGCCAGCAGCTCTCGCCCGGGCTCCTACGAGCAGTACTTC

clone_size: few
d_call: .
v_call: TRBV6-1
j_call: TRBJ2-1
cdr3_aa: CASSPTGHSYNEQFF
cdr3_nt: TGTGCCAGCAGCCCTACAGGGCACTCCTACAATGAGCAGTTCTTC

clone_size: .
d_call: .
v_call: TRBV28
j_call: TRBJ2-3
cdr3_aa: CASSLVGGTTDTQYF
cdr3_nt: TGTGCCAGCAGTTTAGTCGGAGGAACCACAGATACGCAGTATTTT

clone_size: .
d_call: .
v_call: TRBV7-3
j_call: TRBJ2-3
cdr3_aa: CASSLIGSTDTQYF
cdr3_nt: TGTGCCAGCAGCTTAATCGGGAGCACAGATACGCAGTATTTT

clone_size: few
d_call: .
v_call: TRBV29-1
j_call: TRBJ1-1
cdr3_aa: CSVEDLGGTEAFF
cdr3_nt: TGCAGCGTTGAAGATCTCGGGGGCACTGAAGCTTTCTTT

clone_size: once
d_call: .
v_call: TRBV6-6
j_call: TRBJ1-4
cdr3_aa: CASSHDPRPNEKLFF
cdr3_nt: TGTGCCAGCAGCCATGACCCAAGACCTAATGAAAAACTGTTTTTT

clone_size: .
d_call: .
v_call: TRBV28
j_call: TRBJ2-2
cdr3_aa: CASRLDSFTGELFF
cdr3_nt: TGTGCCAGCAGGCTGGACAGTTTCACCGGGGAGCTGTTTTTT

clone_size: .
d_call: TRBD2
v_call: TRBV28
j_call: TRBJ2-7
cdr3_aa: CASRLATSGSEQYF
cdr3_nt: TGTGCCAGCAGATTAGCTACTAGCGGGAGCGAGCAGTACTTC

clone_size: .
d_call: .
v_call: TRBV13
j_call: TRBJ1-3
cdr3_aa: CASRTSQSSGNTIYF
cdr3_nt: TGTGCCAGCAGGACGTCACAGAGCTCTGGAAACACCATATATTTT

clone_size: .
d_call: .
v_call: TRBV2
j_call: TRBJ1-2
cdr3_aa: CASSESAGSSYGYTF
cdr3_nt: TGTGCCAGCAGTGAATCGGCAGGGAGTAGCTATGGCTACACCTTC

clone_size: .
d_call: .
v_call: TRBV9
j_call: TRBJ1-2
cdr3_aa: CASSARSRQNYGYTF
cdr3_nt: TGTGCCAGCAGCGCCCGTTCCAGGCAGAACTATGGCTACACCTTC

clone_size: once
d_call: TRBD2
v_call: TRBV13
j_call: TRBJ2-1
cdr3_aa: CASSPGLAGSHEQFF
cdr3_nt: TGTGCCAGCAGCCCGGGACTAGCGGGGAGCCATGAGCAGTTCTTC

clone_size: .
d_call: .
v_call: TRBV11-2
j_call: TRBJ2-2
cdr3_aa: CASSPPGWAPGELFF
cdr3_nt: TGTGCCAGCAGCCCGCCGGGGTGGGCTCCCGGGGAGCTGTTTTTT

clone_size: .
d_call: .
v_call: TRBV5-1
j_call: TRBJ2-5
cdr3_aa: CASSLSVNQETQYF
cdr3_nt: TGCGCCAGCAGCTTGTCCGTCAATCAAGAGACCCAGTACTTC

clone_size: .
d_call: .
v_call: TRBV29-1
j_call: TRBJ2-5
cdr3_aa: CSVEALRGEETQYF
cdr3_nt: TGCAGCGTTGAAGCCCTACGGGGTGAAGAGACCCAGTACTTC

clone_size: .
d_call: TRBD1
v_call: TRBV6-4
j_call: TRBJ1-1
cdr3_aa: CASSDPGDRRMNTEAFF
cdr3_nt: TGTGCCAGCAGTGACCCGGGGGACAGGAGAATGAACACTGAAGCTTTCTTT

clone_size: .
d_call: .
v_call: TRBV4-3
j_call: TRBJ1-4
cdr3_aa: CASSQDLGTIEKLFF
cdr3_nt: TGCGCCAGCAGCCAAGACTTGGGAACAATTGAAAAACTGTTTTTT

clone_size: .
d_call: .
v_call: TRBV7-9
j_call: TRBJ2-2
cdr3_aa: CASSSRWTGELFF
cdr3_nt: TGTGCCAGCAGCTCGCGGTGGACCGGGGAGCTGTTTTTT

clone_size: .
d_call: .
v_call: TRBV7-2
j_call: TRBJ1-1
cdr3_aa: CASSLRTVAFF
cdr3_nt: TGTGCCAGCAGCCTCCGGACAGTCGCTTTCTTT

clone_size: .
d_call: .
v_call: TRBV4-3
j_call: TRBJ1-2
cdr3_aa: CASSQDRGGSSDTF
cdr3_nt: TGCGCCAGCAGCCAAGATCGGGGAGGCTCCAGCGACACCTTC

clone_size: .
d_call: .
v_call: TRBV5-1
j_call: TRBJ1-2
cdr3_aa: CASSLAQGGGYTF
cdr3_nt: TGCGCCAGCAGCTTGGCACAGGGAGGCGGCTACACCTTC

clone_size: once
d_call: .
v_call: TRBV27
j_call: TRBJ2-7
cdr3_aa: CASSLFGRGQSYEQYF
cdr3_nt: TGTGCCAGCAGTTTATTTGGCCGAGGACAATCCTACGAGCAGTACTTC

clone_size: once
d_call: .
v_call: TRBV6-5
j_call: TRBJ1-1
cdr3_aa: CASSYSAENTEAFF
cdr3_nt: TGTGCCAGCAGTTACTCAGCGGAGAACACTGAAGCTTTCTTT

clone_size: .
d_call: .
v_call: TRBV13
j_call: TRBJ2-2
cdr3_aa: CASSFMITTGELFF
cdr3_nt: TGTGCCAGCAGCTTCATGATAACCACCGGGGAGCTGTTTTTT

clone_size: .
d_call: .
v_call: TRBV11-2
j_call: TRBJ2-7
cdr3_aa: CASSLVLGGNEQYF
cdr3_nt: TGTGCCAGCAGCTTAGTACTAGGCGGGAACGAGCAGTACTTC

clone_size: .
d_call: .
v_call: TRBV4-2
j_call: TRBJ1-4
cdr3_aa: CASSQGHRDEKLFF
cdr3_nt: TGTGCCAGCAGCCAAGGGCACAGGGACGAAAAACTGTTTTTT

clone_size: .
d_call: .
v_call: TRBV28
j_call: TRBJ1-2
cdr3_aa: CASSLRGPGYTF
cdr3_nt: TGTGCCAGCAGTCTCAGGGGACCAGGCTACACCTTC

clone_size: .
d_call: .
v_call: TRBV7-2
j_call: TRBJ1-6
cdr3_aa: CASSPSRPAYNSPLHF
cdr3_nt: TGTGCCAGCAGCCCTTCCAGACCGGCTTATAATTCACCCCTCCACTTT

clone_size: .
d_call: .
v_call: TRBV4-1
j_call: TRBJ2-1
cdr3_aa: CASSRGPFGEQFF
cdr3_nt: TGCGCCAGCAGCCGGGGCCCTTTCGGCGAGCAGTTCTTC

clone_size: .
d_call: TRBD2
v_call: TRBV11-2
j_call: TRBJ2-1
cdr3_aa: CASSLVTSGSHNEQFF
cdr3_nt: TGTGCCAGCAGCTTAGTTACTAGCGGGAGTCACAATGAGCAGTTCTTC

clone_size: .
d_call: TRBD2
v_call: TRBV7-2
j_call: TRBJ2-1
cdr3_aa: CASSLIAGEQFF
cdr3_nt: TGTGCCAGCAGCCTAATAGCGGGAGAGCAGTTCTTC

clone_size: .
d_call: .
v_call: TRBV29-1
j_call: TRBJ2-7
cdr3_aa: CSVEGESSYEQYF
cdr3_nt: TGCAGCGTCGAGGGAGAGAGCTCCTACGAGCAGTACTTC

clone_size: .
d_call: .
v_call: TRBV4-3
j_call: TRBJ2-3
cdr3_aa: CASSQVLGRGRDTQYF
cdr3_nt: TGCGCCAGCAGCCAAGTACTGGGCAGGGGGAGGGATACGCAGTATTTT

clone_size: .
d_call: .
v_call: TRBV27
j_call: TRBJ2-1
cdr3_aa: CASSLLGTSNEQFF
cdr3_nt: TGTGCCAGCAGTTTGCTCGGGACTTCCAATGAGCAGTTCTTC

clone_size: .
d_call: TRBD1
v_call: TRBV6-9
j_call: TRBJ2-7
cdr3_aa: CASSSRRTGAYEQYF
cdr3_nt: TGTGCCAGCAGTTCCCGCCGGACAGGGGCCTACGAGCAGTACTTC